One T cell receptor (beta chain) is described in this entry. Its specificity is unknown. The sample comes from a study of cytomegalovirus exposure and HLA in healthy donors. Study information: Counted in an early data release were 65 million to 100 million unique TCRs from HLA-typed donors. Overall study results and limits: There were three CMV-associated chains whose specificity for CMV antigens was confirmed in vitro. The authors considered a cluster of highly shared sequence variants likely to be a sequencing artifact.

This PCR relied on a set of 60 Vbeta primers and 13 Jbeta primers. Sequencing was performed with immunoSEQ multiplex PCR; in TCRdb, only in-frame clones are kept and a portion is missing. The table shows roughly 100,000 clones, with less than 85% occurring only once. The sequencing input was PBMCs. The origin of this receptor is a middle-aged man in good health and CMV-seronegative.

The CDR3 DNA sequence: TGCGCCAGCAGCCAAGTTTCCGGGACAGCCACAGATACGCAGTATTTT. Residues: CASSQVSGTATDTQYF. The V call is TRBV4-1, the J call TRBJ2-3; TRBD1 aligns across 7 bases. The germline CDR1 and CDR2 sequences are MGHRA and YSYEKL. V dropped 1 base and J dropped 2; count of bases not matched to a gene: 6. The CDR3 is 16 residues long.